This T cell receptor beta chain was sequenced in a study of blood T cell repertoires in COVID-19. Study-level background: Material from acute and convalescent COVID-19 was sourced from the United States, Italy and Spain. From T cells, B-cell-depleted T cells, or PBMCs came the material, which was cDNA or gDNA.

Clones were sequenced by immunoSEQ multiplex PCR, and TCRdb holds only the in-frame ones, with some missing. Among 200,000 to 250,000 clones, around 90% were seen once, and the ten largest hold 12%. This clone appeared a single time. The CDR3 sequence is 19 residues long. The germline V gene has CDR1 SNHLY and CDR2 FYNNEI. V was pared by 4 bases and J by 2 bases, with 11 bases of the junction left unmatched. J is TRBJ2-3 and V is TRBV2, with 14 bases aligning to TRBD2. Sequenced sample: peripheral blood. This TCR derives from a woman aged 18-29 years who had recovered from COVID-19. The CDR3 sequence: CASSVPRTSGRFNTDTQYF. Written as DNA, the CDR3 is TGTGCCAGCAGTGTGCCCCGGACTAGCGGGAGGTTCAACACAGATACGCAGTATTTT.